The 26 T cell receptor beta chains given below trace back to one sample, sequenced in a study of regulatory T cells in long-lasting Graves disease. Time point meaning: newly diagnosed GD, antithyroid drugs for less than 3 months. Generation of the TCR library employed RNA extracted from PBMCs. Arm-PCR of CDR3 regions and iRepertoire HTBI primers were the basis on which TCR beta libraries were built. TCRdb recomputed calls from the multiplex PCR reads with MiXCR, one row per CDR3 protein. The repertoire holds some 500,000 distinct CDR3 sequences, with about 16% as singletons. A further study also used this sample, focusing on T cells in Graves' hyperthyroidism and ophthalmopathy.

Specimen: peripheral blood mononuclear cells (PBMCs), collected at new diagnosis, from a patient treated with antithyroid drugs. These receptors were collected from a woman aged 35-60 years with Graves disease.

A note on this clonotype: Germline is not matched at one junction end, which may reflect a read error. V gene TRBV7-9 combines with J gene TRBJ1-3, with D unresolved. This CDR3 comprises 12 residues. CDR1 SEHNR and CDR2 FQNEAQ come from the germline V gene (reference sequence). CDR3 sequence: CASSLERPPVGF. The CDR3, as DNA: TGTGCCAGCAGCTTAGAAAGGCCCCCTGTAGGATTT.

This clonotype was counted a single time. A single base separates this from a much larger clone, so it may be a read error. V gene TRBV11-2 combines with J gene TRBJ2-4; D not certain. The J call may be wrong; the DNA end is better matched by TRBJ2-1. Germline lookup yields CDR1 SGHAT and CDR2 FQNNGV. The CDR3 has 15 residues. The CDR3 DNA reads TGTGCCAGCAGCTTAGCCCGCTCGGTCTTGGAGACCCAGTTCTTC. Translation gives CASSLARSVLETQFF.

At least ten counts were recorded for this clonotype. The chain combines TRBV6-1 with TRBJ1-1; 7 bases are shared with TRBD1. CDR3 size: 13 residues. Looked up from germline, CDR1 is MNHNS and CDR2 is SASEGT. With 7 bases clipped from V and 6 bases from J, the junction kept 8 bases outside the gene matches. This CDR3 reads CASTGDRTSEAFF. CDR3 DNA: TGTGCCAGCACCGGGGACAGAACCTCTGAAGCTTTCTTT.

This clonotype was recorded at least ten times. The rearrangement links TRBV6-1 to TRBJ1-1; TRBD1 matches 7 bases. Unmatched junction bases numbered 12, after V lost 7 bases and J lost 1 base. The germline V gene encodes CDR1 MNHNS and CDR2 SASEGT. This CDR3 is built from 16 residues. The CDR3 sequence is CASILDRISRNTEAFF. DNA of the CDR3: TGTGCCAGCATCCTGGACAGGATTTCCAGGAACACTGAAGCTTTCTTT.

This clonotype was seen many times. This chain's CDR3 is CASSDLLNTEAFF. CDR3 DNA: TGTGCCAGCTCAGACCTCCTGAACACTGAAGCTTTCTTT. The V gene is TRBV2, the J gene TRBJ1-1; no clear D gene. Germline loops: CDR1 SNHLY, CDR2 FYNNEI. V was cut by 8 bases and J by 0 bases, with 10 bases left in between. The CDR3 totals 13 residues. The whole variable domain, filled in from reference TRBV2 and TRBJ1-1, reads EPEVTQTPSHQVTQMGQEVILRCVPISNHLYFYWYRQILGQKVEFLVSFYNNEISEKSEIFDDQFSVERPDGSNFTLKIRSTKLEDSAMYFCASSDLLNTEAFFGQGTRLTVV.

The chain combines TRBV6-2 or TRBV6-3 with TRBJ2-3, with 7 bases identical to TRBD2. Germline V gene data show CDR1 as MNHEY and CDR2 as SVGEGT. The CDR3 is made up of 18 amino acids. With V trimmed by 2 bases and J by 4 bases, 15 bases remained unmatched. The CDR3 reads CASSYGGVTSNLADTQYF. CDR3 nucleotide sequence: TGTGCCAGCAGTTACGGGGGGGTGACTAGCAATTTGGCAGATACGCAGTATTTT.

The chain uses TRBV5-4 and TRBJ1-2; TRBD1 aligns across 7 bases. Germline V lookup: CDR1 SGHNT, CDR2 YYREEE (reference sequence). V lost 4 bases to trimming and J lost 0 bases; unmatched junction nucleotides: 3. The CDR3 consists of 14 residues. The CDR3 nucleotides are TGTGCCAGCAGCCGTGGACAGGCTAACTATGGCTACACCTTC. Its translation: CASSRGQANYGYTF.

The chain recombines TRBV7-3 with TRBJ1-3; D gene unclear. V dropped 6 bases and J dropped 7 bases, with 13 bases sitting between them. CDR1 is SGHTA, CDR2 FQGTGA, per germline. The CDR3 totals 13 residues. In DNA form, the CDR3 reads TGTGCCAGCAGTCAAACGCCCATGAACACCATATATTTT. Its translation is CASSQTPMNTIYF.

This clonotype was seen at least ten times. This rearrangement joins TRBV20-1 to TRBJ1-2; tentative D call: TRBD1 (6 bases). Germline lookup yields CDR1 DFQATT and CDR2 SNEGSKA (reference sequence). This CDR3 has 14 residues. With 5 bases removed from V and 5 bases from J, the gap between germline ends came to 18 bases. DNA of the CDR3: TGCAGTGCTCCCCAGAAGACAGGCACGTATGGCTACACCTTC. Its translation: CSAPQKTGTYGYTF.

This clonotype was seen a handful of times. The chain carries TRBV20-1 and TRBJ2-2; no clear D. The CDR3 contains 13 residues. Trimming pared 2 bases from V and 4 bases from J, leaving 8 bases between. The germline V gene has CDR1 DFQATT and CDR2 SNEGSKA (reference sequence). The CDR3 DNA is TGCAGTGCTAGAAACAGCCCCACCGGGGAGCTGTTTTTT. It translates to CSARNSPTGELFF.

The sample holds one count of this clonotype. Just one base apart from a much larger clone, this may be a read error. V and J are TRBV28 and TRBJ2-1; D not resolved. V was clipped by 2 bases and J by 0 bases, with 8 bases between them. The CDR3 sequence is 15 residues long. Germline CDR1 and CDR2: MDHEN and SYDVKM. CDR3 nucleotide sequence: TGTGCCAGCAGTTTAGTTACTGGCTCCTACAATGAGCAGTTCTTC. It codes for CASSLVTGSYNEQFF.

The chain recombines TRBV6-2 or TRBV6-3 with TRBJ1-2; D is ambiguous. The V gene's germline CDR1 is MNHEY and CDR2 SVGEGT. The CDR3 is made up of 15 amino acids. V lost 10 bases and J lost 0, with 18 bases in between. In nucleotides, the CDR3 is TGTGCCAACAGCGAGACGGACGACTCTAACTATGGCTACACCTTC. Protein product: CANSETDDSNYGYTF.

This clonotype was seen ten or more times. The gene calls are TRBV6-1 and TRBJ1-2; D gene ambiguous. Germline V lookup: CDR1 MNHNS, CDR2 SASEGT. The CDR3 runs 12 residues. V lost 5 bases and J 3 bases, leaving 7 bases between the germline ends. The CDR3 sequence is CASSIRDYGYTF. CDR3 DNA: TGTGCCAGCAGTATAAGGGACTATGGCTACACCTTC.

The chain combines TRBV7-9 with TRBJ1-2, with TRBD1 identical over 7 bases. The V gene's germline CDR1 is SEHNR and CDR2 FQNEAQ (reference sequence). V lost 4 bases to trimming and J lost 8 bases; unmatched junction nucleotides: 10. This CDR3 has 14 amino acids. The CDR3 DNA is TGTGCCAGCAGCTCGGGCACAGGGGTAGGCGGCTACACCTTC. This gives the protein CASSSGTGVGGYTF.

This clonotype appeared a few times. This chain uses TRBV4-2 with TRBJ1-4, with 7 bases that match TRBD1. CDR1 is LGHNA, CDR2 YNFKEQ, per germline. CDR3 size: 16 residues. The ends lost 4 bases at V and 7 bases at J; junction bases unmatched: 12. The CDR3 region is CASSPLEPGQPEKLFF. The CDR3 DNA follows: TGTGCCAGCAGCCCATTGGAACCGGGACAGCCTGAAAAACTGTTTTTT.

This clonotype appeared many times. V usage is TRBV6-1 and J usage is TRBJ1-1; D possibly corresponds to TRBD1 (5 bases). Germline V gene data show CDR1 as MNHNS and CDR2 as SASEGT. This CDR3 has 13 residues. V gave up 2 bases and J gave up 11 bases, with 15 bases separating them. The CDR3 region has the DNA TGTGCCAGCAGTGAAAGGGACGGTACATTGGCTTTCTTT. The encoded protein is CASSERDGTLAFF.

Of note for this clonotype: A much larger clone differs from this one at a single base, so this may be a read error. This sequence joins TRBV15 and TRBJ1-1; D perhaps matches TRBD1 (6 bases). Germline V gene lookup returns CDR1 LNHNV and CDR2 YYDKDF (reference sequence). The CDR3 contains 17 residues. CDR3 coding DNA: TGTGCCACCAGCAGAGATTTATACATGGCCGGGGGCACTGAAACTTTCTTT. This sequence encodes CATSRDLYMAGGTETFF. Supplemented by reference TRBV15 and TRBJ1-1, the full variable domain reads DAMVIQNPRYQVTQFGKPVTLSCSQTLNHNVMYWYQQKSSQAPKLLFHYYDKDFNNEADTPDNFQSRRPNTSFCFLDIRSPGLGDTAMYLCATSRDLYMAGGTETFFGQGTRLTVV.

The rearrangement links TRBV2 to TRBJ2-5; D is perhaps TRBD1 (6 bases). The V and J ends lost 5 bases and 5 bases respectively, with 12 bases between them. From germline, CDR1 is SNHLY and CDR2 FYNNEI. CDR3 size: 13 residues. The CDR3 sequence is CASSQYREETQYF. In DNA form, the CDR3 reads TGTGCCAGCAGTCAATACAGGGAGGAGACCCAGTACTTC.

This clonotype was counted a few times. This chain links TRBV20-1 with TRBJ2-1; D perhaps matches TRBD2 (6 bases). V shed 1 base and J shed 9 bases, with 13 bases lying between them. The CDR3 has 13 residues. Germline CDR1 DFQATT, CDR2 SNEGSKA (reference sequence). The CDR3 protein is CSARVPSAIEQFF. The CDR3 DNA sequence: TGCAGTGCTAGAGTTCCTAGCGCGATTGAGCAGTTCTTC.

This clonotype has more than one count but fewer than ten. The rearrangement links TRBV6-5 to TRBJ2-5, with 11 bases that match TRBD1. Unmatched junction bases numbered 11, after V lost 6 bases and J lost 5 bases. This CDR3 has 16 amino acids. CDR1 is MNHEY, CDR2 SVGAGI, per germline. The CDR3 loop is CASSYGTGGNLETQYF. The CDR3 DNA sequence: TGTGCCAGCAGCTACGGGACAGGGGGGAATTTGGAGACCCAGTACTTC.

This clonotype was recorded many times. The rearrangement uses TRBV19 and TRBJ2-3, with 8 nucleotides matching TRBD2. Trimming cost V 5 bases and J 5 bases; bases outside gene matches: 9. CDR3 length equals 15 residues. The V gene's germline CDR1 is LNHDA and CDR2 SQIVND (reference sequence). The CDR3 is CASSPGEAGVDTQYF. DNA of the CDR3: TGTGCCAGTAGTCCCGGGGAAGCGGGGGTAGATACGCAGTATTTT.

This clonotype was counted ten times or more. This chain uses TRBV3-1 with TRBJ1-1; D is uncertain. Germline CDR1 and CDR2: LGHDT and YNNKEL (reference sequence). This CDR3 is 14 amino acids long. The ends were cut back, 4 bases at V and 4 bases at J, with 13 bases in the middle. DNA of the CDR3: TGTGCCAGCAGCCGTAGTGGTACGGGCACTGAAGCTTTCTTT. Translating gives CASSRSGTGTEAFF.

This clonotype was seen at least ten times. This rearrangement joins TRBV3-1 to TRBJ2-3; 9 bases match TRBD2. The CDR3 contains 15 residues. Germline assignment: CDR1 LGHDT and CDR2 YNNKEL (reference sequence). The V segment lost 4 bases and the J segment 4 bases; nucleotides outside the gene matches: 6. CDR3: CASSLSGGIADTQYF. Written as DNA, the CDR3 is TGTGCCAGCAGCCTTAGCGGGGGTATCGCAGATACGCAGTATTTT.

The gene calls are TRBV9 and TRBJ1-6; the D is unclear. Looked up from germline, CDR1 is SGDLS and CDR2 is YYNGEE. V lost 3 bases and J lost 14, with 9 bases in between. The CDR3 is 11 residues long. The CDR3: CASSDLKSLHF. CDR3 coding DNA: TGTGCCAGCAGCGACCTTAAATCCCTCCACTTT.

This clonotype was seen repeatedly, ten times or more. The V and J genes are TRBV11-2 and TRBJ1-1, with 8 positions matching TRBD1. The CDR3 has 17 amino acids. V shed 5 bases, J shed 1 base, and the junction held 12 bases outside the gene matches. Germline CDR1 reads SGHAT; CDR2 reads FQNNGV. In DNA form, the CDR3 reads TGTGCCAGCAGCCTCGGACAGGGATTATCCCCGAACACTGAAGCTTTCTTT. It yields the protein CASSLGQGLSPNTEAFF.

In its sample, this clonotype was seen once. This may arise from a read error, as a much more abundant clone is one base away. This CDR3 is CASSSPTRYEQYF. CDR3 bases: TGTGCCAGCTCATCACCAACTAGGTACGAGCAGTACTTC. The chain is built from TRBV18 and TRBJ2-7; a weak D match, TRBD2 (5 bases). There are 13 residues in the CDR3. Germline V gene lookup returns CDR1 KGHSH and CDR2 LQKENI.